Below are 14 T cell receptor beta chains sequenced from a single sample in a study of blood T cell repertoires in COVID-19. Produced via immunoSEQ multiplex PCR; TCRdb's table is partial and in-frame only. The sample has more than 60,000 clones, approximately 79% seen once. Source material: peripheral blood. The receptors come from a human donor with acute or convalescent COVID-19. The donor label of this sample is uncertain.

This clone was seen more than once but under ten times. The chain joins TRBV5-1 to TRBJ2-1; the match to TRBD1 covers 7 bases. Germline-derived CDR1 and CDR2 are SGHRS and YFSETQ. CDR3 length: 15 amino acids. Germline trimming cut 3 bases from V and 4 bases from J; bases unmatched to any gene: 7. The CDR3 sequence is CASSSRQGIYNEQFF. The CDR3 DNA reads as TGCGCCAGCAGCTCTCGACAGGGAATTTACAATGAGCAGTTCTTC.

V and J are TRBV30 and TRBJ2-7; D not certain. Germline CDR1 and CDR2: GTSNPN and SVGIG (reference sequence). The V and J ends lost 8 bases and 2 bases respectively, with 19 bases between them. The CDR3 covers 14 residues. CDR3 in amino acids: CAAAKGSSTYEQYF. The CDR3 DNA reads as TGTGCCGCAGCCAAAGGTAGCAGTACCTACGAGCAGTACTTC.

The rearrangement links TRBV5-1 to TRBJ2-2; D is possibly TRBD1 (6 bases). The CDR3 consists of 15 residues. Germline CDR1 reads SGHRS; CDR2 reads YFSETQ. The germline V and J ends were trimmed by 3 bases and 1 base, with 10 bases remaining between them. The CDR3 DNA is TGCGCCAGCAGCTCGCAACAGGGGAACACCGGGGAGCTGTTTTTT. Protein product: CASSSQQGNTGELFF.

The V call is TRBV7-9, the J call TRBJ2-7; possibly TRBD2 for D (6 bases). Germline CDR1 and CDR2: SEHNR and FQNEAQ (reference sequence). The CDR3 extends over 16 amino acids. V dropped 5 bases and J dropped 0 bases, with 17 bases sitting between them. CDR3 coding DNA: TGTGCCAGCAGCCAATATAGCGGTCCCAGCTCCTACGAGCAGTACTTC. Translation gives CASSQYSGPSSYEQYF. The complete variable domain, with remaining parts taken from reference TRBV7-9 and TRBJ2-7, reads DTGVSQNPRHKITKRGQNVTFRCDPISEHNRLYWYRQTLGQGPEFLTYFQNEAQLEKSRLLSDRFSAERPKGSFSTLEIQRTEQGDSAMYLCASSQYSGPSSYEQYFGPGTRLTVT.

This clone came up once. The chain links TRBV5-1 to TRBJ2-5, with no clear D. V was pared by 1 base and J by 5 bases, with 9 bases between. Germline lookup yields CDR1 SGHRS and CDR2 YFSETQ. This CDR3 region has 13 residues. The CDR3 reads CASSLSFQETQYF. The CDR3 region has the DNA TGCGCCAGCAGCTTGTCCTTTCAGGAGACCCAGTACTTC.

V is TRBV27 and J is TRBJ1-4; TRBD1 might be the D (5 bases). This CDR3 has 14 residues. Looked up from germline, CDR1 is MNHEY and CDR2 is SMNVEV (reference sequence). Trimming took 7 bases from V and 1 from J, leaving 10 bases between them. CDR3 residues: CASKRGLTNEKLFF. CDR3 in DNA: TGTGCCAGCAAAAGGGGCTTAACTAATGAAAAACTGTTTTTT. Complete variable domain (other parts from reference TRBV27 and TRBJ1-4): EAQVTQNPRYLITVTGKKLTVTCSQNMNHEYMSWYRQDPGLGLRQIYYSMNVEVTDKGDVPEGYKVSRKEKRNFPLILESPSPNQTSLYFCASKRGLTNEKLFFGSGTQLSVL.

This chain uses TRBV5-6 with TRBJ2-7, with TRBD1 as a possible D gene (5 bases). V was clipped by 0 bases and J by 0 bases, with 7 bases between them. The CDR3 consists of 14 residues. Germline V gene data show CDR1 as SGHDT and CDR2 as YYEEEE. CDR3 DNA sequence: TGTGCCAGCAGCTTGGACAGGCACTCCTACGAGCAGTACGTC. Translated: CASSLDRHSYEQYV.

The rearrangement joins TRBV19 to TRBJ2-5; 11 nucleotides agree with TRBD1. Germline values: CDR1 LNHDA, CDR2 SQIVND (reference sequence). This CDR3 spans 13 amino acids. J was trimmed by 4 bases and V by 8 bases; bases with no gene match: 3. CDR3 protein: CASGQGARETQYF. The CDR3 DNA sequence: TGTGCCAGTGGACAGGGGGCGCGAGAGACCCAGTACTTC.

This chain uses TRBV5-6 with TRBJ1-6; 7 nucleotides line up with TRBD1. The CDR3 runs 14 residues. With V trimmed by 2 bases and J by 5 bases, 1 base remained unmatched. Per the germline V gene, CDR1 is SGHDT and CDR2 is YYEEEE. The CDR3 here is CASSFGTDNSPLHF. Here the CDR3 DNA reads TGTGCCAGCAGCTTCGGGACAGATAATTCACCCCTCCACTTT.

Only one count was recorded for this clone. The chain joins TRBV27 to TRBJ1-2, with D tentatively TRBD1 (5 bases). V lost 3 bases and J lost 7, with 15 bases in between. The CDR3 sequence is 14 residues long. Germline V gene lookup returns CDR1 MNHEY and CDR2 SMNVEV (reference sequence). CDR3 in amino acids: CASSFGSRGGGYTF. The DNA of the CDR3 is TGTGCCAGCAGTTTTGGGTCGAGGGGAGGTGGCTACACCTTC.

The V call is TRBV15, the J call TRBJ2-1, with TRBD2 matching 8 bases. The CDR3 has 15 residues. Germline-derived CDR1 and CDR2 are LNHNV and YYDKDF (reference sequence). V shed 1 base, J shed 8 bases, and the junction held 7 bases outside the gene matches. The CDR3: CATSRGDSGVDEQFF. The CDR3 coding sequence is TGTGCCACCAGCAGAGGTGATAGCGGGGTCGATGAGCAGTTCTTC.

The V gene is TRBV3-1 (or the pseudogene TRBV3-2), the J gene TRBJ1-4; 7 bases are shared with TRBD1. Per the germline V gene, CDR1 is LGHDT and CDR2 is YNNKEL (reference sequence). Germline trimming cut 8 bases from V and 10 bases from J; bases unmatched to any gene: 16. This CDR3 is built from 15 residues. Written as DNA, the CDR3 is TGTGCCAGCGGAGATTGGGGACAGCGGGGGGGAAAACTGTTTTTT. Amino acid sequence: CASGDWGQRGGKLFF.

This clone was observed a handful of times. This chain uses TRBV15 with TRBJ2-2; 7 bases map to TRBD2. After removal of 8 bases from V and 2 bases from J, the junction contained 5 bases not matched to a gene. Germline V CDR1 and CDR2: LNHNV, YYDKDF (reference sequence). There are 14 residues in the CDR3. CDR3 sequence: CATRQGLNTGELFF. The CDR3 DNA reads TGTGCCACCCGTCAGGGACTAAACACCGGGGAGCTGTTTTTT.

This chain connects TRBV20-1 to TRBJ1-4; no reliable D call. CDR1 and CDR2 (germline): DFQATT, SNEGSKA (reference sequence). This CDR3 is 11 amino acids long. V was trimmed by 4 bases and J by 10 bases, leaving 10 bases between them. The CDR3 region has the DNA TGCAGTGCTACCCCAGCGGGAAAACTGTTTTTT. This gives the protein CSATPAGKLFF.